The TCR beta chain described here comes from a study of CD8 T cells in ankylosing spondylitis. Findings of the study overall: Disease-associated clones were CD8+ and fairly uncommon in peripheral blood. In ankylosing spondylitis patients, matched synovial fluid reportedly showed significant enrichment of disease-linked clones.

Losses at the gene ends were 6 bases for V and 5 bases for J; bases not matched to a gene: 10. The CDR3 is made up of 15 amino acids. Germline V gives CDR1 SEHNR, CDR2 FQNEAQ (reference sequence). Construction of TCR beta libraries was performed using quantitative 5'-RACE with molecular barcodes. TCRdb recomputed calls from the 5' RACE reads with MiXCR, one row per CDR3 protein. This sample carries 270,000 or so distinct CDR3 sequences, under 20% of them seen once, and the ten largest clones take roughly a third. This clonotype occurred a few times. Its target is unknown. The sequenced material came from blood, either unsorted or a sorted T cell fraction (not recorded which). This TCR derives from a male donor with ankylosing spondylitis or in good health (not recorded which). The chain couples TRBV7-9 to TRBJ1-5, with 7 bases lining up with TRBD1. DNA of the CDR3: TGTGCCAGCAGTCACGGACAGGCTGGGGATCAGCCCCAGCATTTT. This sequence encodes CASSHGQAGDQPQHF.